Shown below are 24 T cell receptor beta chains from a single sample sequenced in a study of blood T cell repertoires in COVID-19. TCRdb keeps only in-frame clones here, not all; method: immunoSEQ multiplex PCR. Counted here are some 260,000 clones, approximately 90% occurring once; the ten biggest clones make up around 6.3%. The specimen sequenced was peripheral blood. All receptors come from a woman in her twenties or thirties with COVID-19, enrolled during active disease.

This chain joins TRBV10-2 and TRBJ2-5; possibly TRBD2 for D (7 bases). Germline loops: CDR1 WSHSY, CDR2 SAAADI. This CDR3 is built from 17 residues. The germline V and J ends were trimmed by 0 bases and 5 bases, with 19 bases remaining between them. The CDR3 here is CASSESISGLGGETQYF. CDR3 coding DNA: TGCGCCAGCAGTGAGTCGATCTCTGGACTAGGGGGGGAGACCCAGTACTTC.

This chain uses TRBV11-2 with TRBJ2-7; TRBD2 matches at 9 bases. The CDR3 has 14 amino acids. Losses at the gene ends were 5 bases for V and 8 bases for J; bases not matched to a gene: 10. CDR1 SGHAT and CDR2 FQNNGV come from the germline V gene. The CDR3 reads CASSPGVAGAQQYF. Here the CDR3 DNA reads TGTGCCAGCAGCCCAGGAGTAGCGGGGGCCCAGCAGTACTTC.

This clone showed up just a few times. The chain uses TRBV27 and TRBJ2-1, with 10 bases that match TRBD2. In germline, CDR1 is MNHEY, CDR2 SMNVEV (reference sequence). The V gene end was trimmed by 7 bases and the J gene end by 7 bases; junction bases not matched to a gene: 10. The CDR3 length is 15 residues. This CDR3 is CASMIAASGSNEQFF. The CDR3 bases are TGTGCCAGCATGATTGCGGCTAGCGGGAGTAATGAGCAGTTCTTC.

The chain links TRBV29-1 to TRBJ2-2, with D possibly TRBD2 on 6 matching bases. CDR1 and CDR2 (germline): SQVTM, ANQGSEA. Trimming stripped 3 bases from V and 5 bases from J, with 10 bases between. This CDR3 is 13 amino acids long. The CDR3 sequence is CSVDSGGTGELFF. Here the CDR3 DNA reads TGCAGCGTTGACAGTGGGGGGACCGGGGAGCTGTTTTTT.

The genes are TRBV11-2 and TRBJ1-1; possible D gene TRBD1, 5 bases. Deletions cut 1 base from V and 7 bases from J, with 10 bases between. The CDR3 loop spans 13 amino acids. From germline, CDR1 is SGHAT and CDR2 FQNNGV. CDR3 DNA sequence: TGTGCCAGCAGCTTAGGCGGGGGATTTGAAGCTTTCTTT. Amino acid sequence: CASSLGGGFEAFF.

As DNA, the CDR3 is TGTGCCAGCAGATCCACTAGCGGGAGTACGCAGTATTTT. This sequence encodes CASRSTSGSTQYF. This sequence joins TRBV9 and TRBJ2-3; TRBD2 matches at 11 bases. The ends lost 5 bases at V and 8 bases at J; junction bases unmatched: 4. There are 13 residues in the CDR3. Germline V CDR1 and CDR2: SGDLS, YYNGEE.

For the CDR3, the DNA is TGTGCCACCAGCAGCCGGAGAGGGGGTCCCCATTCACCCCTCCACTTT. Amino acid sequence: CATSSRRGGPHSPLHF. This sequence joins TRBV15 and TRBJ1-6, with a weak D call TRBD1 (6 bases). CDR3 length: 16 amino acids. The V gene lost 3 bases and the J gene lost 8 bases, with 17 bases spanning the gap. Looked up from germline, CDR1 is LNHNV and CDR2 is YYDKDF (reference sequence).

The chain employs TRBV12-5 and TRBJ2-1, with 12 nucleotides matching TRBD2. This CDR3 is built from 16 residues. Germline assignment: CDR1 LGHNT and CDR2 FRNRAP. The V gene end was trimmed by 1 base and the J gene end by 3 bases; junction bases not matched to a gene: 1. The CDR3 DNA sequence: TGTGCTAGTGGTTTGGGACTAGCGGGAGACTACAATGAGCAGTTCTTC. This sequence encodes CASGLGLAGDYNEQFF.

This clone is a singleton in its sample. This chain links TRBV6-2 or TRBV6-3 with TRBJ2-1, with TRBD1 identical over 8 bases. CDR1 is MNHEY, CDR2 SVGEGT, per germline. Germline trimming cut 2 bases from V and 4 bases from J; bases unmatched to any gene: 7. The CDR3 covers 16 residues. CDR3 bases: TGTGCCAGCAGTTACGGTAGGACAGGGCTATACAATGAGCAGTTCTTC. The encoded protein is CASSYGRTGLYNEQFF.

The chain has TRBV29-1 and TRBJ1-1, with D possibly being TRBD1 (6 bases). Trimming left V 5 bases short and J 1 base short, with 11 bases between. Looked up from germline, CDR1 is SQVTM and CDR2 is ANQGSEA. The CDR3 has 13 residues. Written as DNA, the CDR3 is TGCAGCGTTAGGGGGAGGGCGAACACTGAAGCTTTCTTT. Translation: CSVRGRANTEAFF.

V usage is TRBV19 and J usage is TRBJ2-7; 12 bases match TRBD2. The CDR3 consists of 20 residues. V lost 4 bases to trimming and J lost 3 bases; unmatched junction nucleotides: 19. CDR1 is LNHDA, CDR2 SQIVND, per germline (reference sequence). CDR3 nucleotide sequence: TGTGCCAGTAGTAGTGTAGGCCAGGGAACTAGCGGGAGGCCTCACTACGAGCAGTACGTC. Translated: CASSSVGQGTSGRPHYEQYV.

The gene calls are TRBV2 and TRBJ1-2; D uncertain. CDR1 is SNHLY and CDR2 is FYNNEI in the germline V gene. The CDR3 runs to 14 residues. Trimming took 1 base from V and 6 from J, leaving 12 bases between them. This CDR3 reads CASSEEILGHGYTF. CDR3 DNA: TGTGCCAGCAGTGAAGAGATTTTGGGCCATGGCTACACCTTC.

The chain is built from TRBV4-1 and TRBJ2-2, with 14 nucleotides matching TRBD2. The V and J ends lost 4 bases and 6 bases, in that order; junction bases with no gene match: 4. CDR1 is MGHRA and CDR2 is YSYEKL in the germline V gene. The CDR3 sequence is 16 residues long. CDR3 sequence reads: CASSLGTSGSSGELFF. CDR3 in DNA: TGCGCCAGCAGCCTCGGGACTAGCGGGAGTTCCGGGGAGCTGTTTTTT.

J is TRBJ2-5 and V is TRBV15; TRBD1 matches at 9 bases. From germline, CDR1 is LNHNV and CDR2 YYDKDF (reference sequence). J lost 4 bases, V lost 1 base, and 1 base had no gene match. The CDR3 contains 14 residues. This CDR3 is CATSRGGQGETQYF. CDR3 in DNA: TGTGCCACCAGCAGAGGGGGACAGGGAGAGACCCAGTACTTC.

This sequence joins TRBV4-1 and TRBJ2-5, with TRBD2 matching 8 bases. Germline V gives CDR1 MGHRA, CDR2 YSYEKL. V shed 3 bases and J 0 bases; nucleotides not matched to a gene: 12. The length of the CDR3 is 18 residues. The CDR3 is CASSHPAGGGRDQETQYF. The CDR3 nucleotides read TGCGCCAGCAGCCACCCCGCAGGCGGGGGGAGAGACCAAGAGACCCAGTACTTC.

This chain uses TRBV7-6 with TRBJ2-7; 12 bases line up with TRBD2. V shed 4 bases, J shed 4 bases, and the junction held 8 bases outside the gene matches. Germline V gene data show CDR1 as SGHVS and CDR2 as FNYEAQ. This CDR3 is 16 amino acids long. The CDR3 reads CASSSETSGGLYEQYF. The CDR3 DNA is TGTGCCAGCAGCTCAGAGACTAGCGGGGGTCTTTACGAGCAGTACTTC.

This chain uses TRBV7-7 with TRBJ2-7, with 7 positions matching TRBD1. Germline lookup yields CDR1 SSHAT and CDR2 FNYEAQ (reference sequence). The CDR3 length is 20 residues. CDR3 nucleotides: TGTGCTAGCAGCTTGATACGAGTAATAGTGGGACAGCGTCCGTGTCACGAGCAGTACGTC. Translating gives CASSLIRVIVGQRPCHEQYV.

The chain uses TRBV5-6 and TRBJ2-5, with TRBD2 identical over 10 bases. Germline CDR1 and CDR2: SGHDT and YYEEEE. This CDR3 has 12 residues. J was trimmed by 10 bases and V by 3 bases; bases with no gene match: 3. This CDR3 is CASSYGTSDQYF. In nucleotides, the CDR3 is TGTGCCAGCAGCTACGGGACTAGCGACCAGTACTTC.

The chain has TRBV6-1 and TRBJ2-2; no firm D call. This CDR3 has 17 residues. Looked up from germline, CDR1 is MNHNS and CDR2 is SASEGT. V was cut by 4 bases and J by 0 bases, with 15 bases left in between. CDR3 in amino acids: CASSVDSSPTNTGELFF. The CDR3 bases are TGTGCCAGCAGTGTTGACTCGTCGCCTACGAACACCGGGGAGCTGTTTTTT.

Here the CDR3 DNA reads TGTGCCAGCAGCTTAGGCAGGGTCGAGCAGTACGTC. This gives the protein CASSLGRVEQYV. The chain links TRBV11-3 to TRBJ2-7, with a weak D call TRBD1 (5 bases). V was pared by 1 base and J by 6 bases, with 7 bases between. Germline assignment: CDR1 SGHNT and CDR2 YENEEA. This CDR3 spans 12 amino acids.

The CDR3, as DNA: TGCGCCAGCAGCTTGCAGCCGGGACTAGCTCGGAATGAGCAGTTCTTC. It translates to CASSLQPGLARNEQFF. This chain links TRBV5-1 with TRBJ2-1, with TRBD2 matching 9 bases. The CDR3 has 16 residues. Trimming at V came to 1 base and at J to 7 bases, leaving 9 bases not matched to a gene. CDR1 and CDR2 (germline): SGHRS, YFSETQ. The complete variable domain, with remaining parts taken from reference TRBV5-1 and TRBJ2-1, reads KAGVTQTPRYLIKTRGQQVTLSCSPISGHRSVSWYQQTPGQGLQFLFEYFSETQRNKGNFPGRFSGRQFSNSRSEMNVSTLELGDSALYLCASSLQPGLARNEQFFGPGTRLTVL.

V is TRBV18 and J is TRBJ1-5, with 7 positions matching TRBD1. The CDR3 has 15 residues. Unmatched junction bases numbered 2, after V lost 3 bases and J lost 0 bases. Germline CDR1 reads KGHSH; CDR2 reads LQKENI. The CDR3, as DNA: TGTGCCAGCTCACCGAGGGGGCATAGCAATCAGCCCCAGCATTTT. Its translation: CASSPRGHSNQPQHF.

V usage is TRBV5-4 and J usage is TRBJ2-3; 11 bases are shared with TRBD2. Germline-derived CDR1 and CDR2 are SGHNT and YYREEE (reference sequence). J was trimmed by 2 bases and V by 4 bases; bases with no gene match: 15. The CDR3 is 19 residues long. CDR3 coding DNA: TGTGCCAGCAGCCACCCACTAGCGGGAGTGGCTTCGGACACAGATACGCAGTATTTT. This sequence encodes CASSHPLAGVASDTDTQYF.

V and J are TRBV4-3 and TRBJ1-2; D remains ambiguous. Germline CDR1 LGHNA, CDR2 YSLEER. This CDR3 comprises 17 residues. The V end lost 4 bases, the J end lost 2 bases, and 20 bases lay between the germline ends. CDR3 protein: CASSPNTFGRGNYGYTF. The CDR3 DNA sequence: TGCGCCAGCAGCCCGAATACCTTCGGTCGAGGGAACTATGGCTACACCTTC.